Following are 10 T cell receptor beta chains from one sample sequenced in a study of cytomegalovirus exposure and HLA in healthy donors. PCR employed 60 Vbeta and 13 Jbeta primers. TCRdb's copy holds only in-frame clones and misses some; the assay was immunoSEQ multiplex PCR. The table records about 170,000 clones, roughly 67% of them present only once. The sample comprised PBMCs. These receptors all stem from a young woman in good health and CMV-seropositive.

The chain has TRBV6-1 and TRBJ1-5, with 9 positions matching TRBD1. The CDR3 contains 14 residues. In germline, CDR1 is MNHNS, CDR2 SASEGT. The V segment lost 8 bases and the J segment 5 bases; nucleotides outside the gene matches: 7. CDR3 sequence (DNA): TGTGCCAGCGATGACAGGGGGTCGCATCAGCCCCAGCATTTT. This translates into CASDDRGSHQPQHF.

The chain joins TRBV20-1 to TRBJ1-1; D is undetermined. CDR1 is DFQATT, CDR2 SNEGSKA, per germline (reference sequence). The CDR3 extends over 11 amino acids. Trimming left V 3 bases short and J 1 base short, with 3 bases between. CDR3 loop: CSASWNTEAFF. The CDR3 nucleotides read TGCAGTGCTAGCTGGAACACTGAAGCTTTCTTT.

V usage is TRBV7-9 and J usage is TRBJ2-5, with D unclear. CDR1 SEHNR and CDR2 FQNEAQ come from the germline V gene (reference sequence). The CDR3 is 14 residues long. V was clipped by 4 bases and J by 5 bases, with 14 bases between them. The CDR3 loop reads CASSSPQIGETQYF. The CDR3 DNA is TGTGCCAGCAGCTCGCCCCAAATCGGGGAGACCCAGTACTTC.

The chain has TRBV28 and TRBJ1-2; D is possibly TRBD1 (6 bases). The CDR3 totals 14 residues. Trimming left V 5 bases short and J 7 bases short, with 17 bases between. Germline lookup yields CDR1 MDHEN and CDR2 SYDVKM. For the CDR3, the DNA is TGTGCCAGCAGTGCCGGGACAAGAACTATTGGCTACACCTTC. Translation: CASSAGTRTIGYTF.

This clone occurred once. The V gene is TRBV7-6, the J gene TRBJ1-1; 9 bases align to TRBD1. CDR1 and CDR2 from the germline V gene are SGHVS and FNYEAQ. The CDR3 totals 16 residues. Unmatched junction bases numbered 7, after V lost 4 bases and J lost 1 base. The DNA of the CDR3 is TGTGCCAGCAGCTCCCGGACAGGGGCTAGGAACACTGAAGCTTTCTTT. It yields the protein CASSSRTGARNTEAFF.

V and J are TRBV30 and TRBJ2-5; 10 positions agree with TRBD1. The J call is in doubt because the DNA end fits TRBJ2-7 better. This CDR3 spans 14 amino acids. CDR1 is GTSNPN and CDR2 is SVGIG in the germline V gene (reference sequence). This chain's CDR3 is CAWSTGTGDYEQYF. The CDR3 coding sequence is TGTGCCTGGAGTACCGGGACAGGGGACTACGAGCAGTACTTC.

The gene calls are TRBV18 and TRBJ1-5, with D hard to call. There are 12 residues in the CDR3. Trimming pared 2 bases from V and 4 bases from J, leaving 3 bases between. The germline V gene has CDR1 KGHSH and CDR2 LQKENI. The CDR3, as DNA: TGTGCCAGCTCACCAACAAATCAGCCCCAGCATTTT. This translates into CASSPTNQPQHF.

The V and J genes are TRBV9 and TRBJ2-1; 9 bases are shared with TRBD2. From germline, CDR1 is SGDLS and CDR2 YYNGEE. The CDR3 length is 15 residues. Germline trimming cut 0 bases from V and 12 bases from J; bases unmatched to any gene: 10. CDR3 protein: CASSVGAGGEVSQFF. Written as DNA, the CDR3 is TGTGCCAGCAGCGTAGGAGCGGGGGGCGAGGTATCGCAGTTCTTC.

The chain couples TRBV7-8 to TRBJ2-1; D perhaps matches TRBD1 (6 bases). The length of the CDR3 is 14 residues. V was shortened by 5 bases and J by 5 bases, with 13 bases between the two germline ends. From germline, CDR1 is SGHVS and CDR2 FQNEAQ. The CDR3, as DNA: TGTGCCAGCAGCCTACTCTCAGGGGACAATGAGCAGTTCTTC. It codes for CASSLLSGDNEQFF.

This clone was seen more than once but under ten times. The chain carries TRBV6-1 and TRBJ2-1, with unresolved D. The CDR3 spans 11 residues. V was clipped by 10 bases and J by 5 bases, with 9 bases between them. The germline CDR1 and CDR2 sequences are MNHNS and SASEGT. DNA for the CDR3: TGTGCCACGAGAATAAACAATGAGCAGTTCTTC. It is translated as CATRINNEQFF.